A single sample is the source of the 15 T cell receptor beta chains below, sequenced in a study of immune evolution from preneoplasia to lung adenocarcinoma. Profiling relied on immunoSEQ multiplex PCR, and the TCRdb table lists in-frame clones only, not all of them. The repertoire holds 2,000 to 2,500 clones, with around 85% as singletons. Sequencing used FFPE normal lung tissue adjacent to the tumor. These receptors came from a person aged 45-65 years with lung adenocarcinoma.

J is TRBJ2-5 and V is TRBV5-1; D is perhaps TRBD2 (6 bases). The V end lost 4 bases, the J end lost 2 bases, and 18 bases lay between the germline ends. Germline CDR1 SGHRS, CDR2 YFSETQ. The CDR3 has 16 residues. The CDR3 reads CASSRGERVLQETQYF. DNA for the CDR3: TGCGCCAGCAGCCGTGGTGAGCGGGTACTTCAAGAGACCCAGTACTTC.

A single count supports this clone. The CDR3 loop reads CASSQAVGYGYTF. In DNA, the CDR3 is TGCGCCAGCAGCCAAGCCGTAGGGTATGGCTACACCTTC. J is TRBJ1-2 and V is TRBV4-3; D call uncertain. The CDR3 has 13 residues. From germline, CDR1 is LGHNA and CDR2 YSLEER. Trimming pared 1 base from V and 5 bases from J, leaving 8 bases between.

The genes are TRBV5-6 and TRBJ2-7, with D possibly being TRBD1 (6 bases). This CDR3 spans 14 amino acids. Germline V gene lookup returns CDR1 SGHDT and CDR2 YYEEEE. V dropped 2 bases and J dropped 2 bases, with 11 bases sitting between them. The CDR3 nucleotides are TGTGCCAGCAGCTTCCCAGGGGAAACCTACGAGCAGTACTTC. Protein: CASSFPGETYEQYF.

In this sample, this clone turned up a few times. The V call is TRBV5-1, the J call TRBJ1-2, with D unclear. V lost 0 bases, J lost 8 bases, and 14 bases lay in between. The CDR3 contains 14 residues. Germline V CDR1 and CDR2: SGHRS, YFSETQ. CDR3 nucleotide sequence: TGCGCCAGCAGCTTGGCTGAGGCAGCGCGAGGCTACACCTTC. Protein sequence: CASSLAEAARGYTF.

The chain uses TRBV7-6 and TRBJ2-6, with 9 bases identical to TRBD2. This CDR3 spans 18 amino acids. CDR1 is SGHVS, CDR2 FNYEAQ, per germline. The V gene end was trimmed by 3 bases and the J gene end by 3 bases; junction bases not matched to a gene: 9. CDR3 amino acids: CASSFLASGIGGANVLTF. Here the CDR3 DNA reads TGTGCCAGCAGCTTTCTGGCTAGCGGGATTGGTGGGGCCAACGTCCTGACTTTC.

V and J are TRBV9 and TRBJ2-7, with a weak D call TRBD1 (5 bases). CDR3 size: 16 residues. Trimming shortened V by 0 bases and J by 0 bases, and 13 bases separated the two germline ends. The V gene's germline CDR1 is SGDLS and CDR2 YYNGEE. This CDR3 is CASSVGDSPSSYEQYF. Here the CDR3 DNA reads TGTGCCAGCAGCGTAGGTGACAGTCCTAGCTCCTACGAGCAGTACTTC. The variable domain in full, completed from reference TRBV9 and TRBJ2-7, reads DSGVTQTPKHLITATGQRVTLRCSPRSGDLSVYWYQQSLDQGLQFLIQYYNGEERAKGNILERFSAQQFPDLHSELNLSSLELGDSALYFCASSVGDSPSSYEQYFGPGTRLTVT.

The rearrangement joins TRBV10-3 to TRBJ1-1; TRBD1 might be the D (6 bases). This CDR3 comprises 15 residues. V was shortened by 6 bases and J by 4 bases, with 18 bases between the two germline ends. The germline CDR1 and CDR2 sequences are ENHRY and SYGVKD. The chain's CDR3 is CAIRAEQGAGTEAFF. In DNA form, the CDR3 reads TGTGCCATCAGAGCTGAACAGGGCGCTGGCACTGAAGCTTTCTTT.

The table lists this clone with a few counts. The V call is TRBV28, the J call TRBJ1-1; weak D call: TRBD1 (5 bases). CDR1 and CDR2 (germline): MDHEN, SYDVKM. This CDR3 region has 13 residues. V lost 6 bases and J 0 bases, leaving 8 bases between the germline ends. CDR3 loop: CASSTGLNTEAFF. The CDR3 region has the DNA TGTGCCAGCAGCACAGGTCTGAACACTGAAGCTTTCTTT.

The chain carries TRBV20-1 and TRBJ2-5; D is unresolved. Per the germline V gene, CDR1 is DFQATT and CDR2 is SNEGSKA (reference sequence). This CDR3 region has 10 residues. V was trimmed by 3 bases and J by 5 bases, leaving 4 bases between them. CDR3 protein: CSASLETQYF. For the CDR3, the DNA is TGCAGTGCTAGCTTGGAGACCCAGTACTTC.

This clone has just a few counts. The chain recombines TRBV6-5 with TRBJ1-1, with D tentatively TRBD1 (5 bases). The germline gives CDR1 MNHEY, CDR2 SVGAGI. The ends were cut back, 3 bases at V and 7 bases at J, with 15 bases in the middle. The CDR3 spans 14 residues. CDR3 amino acids: CASSYMGVEVEAFF. CDR3 DNA: TGTGCCAGCAGTTATATGGGGGTGGAGGTTGAAGCTTTCTTT.

The rearrangement joins TRBV6-5 to TRBJ1-5; the D is unclear. CDR1 is MNHEY and CDR2 is SVGAGI in the germline V gene. The CDR3 loop spans 15 amino acids. V lost 6 bases, J lost 2 bases, and 14 bases lay in between. For the CDR3, the DNA is TGTGCCAGCAGGACGGGCGTATGGGGCAATCAGCCCCAGCATTTT. Translating gives CASRTGVWGNQPQHF.

The chain combines TRBV27 with TRBJ1-5; maybe TRBD1 (5 bases). The V end lost 3 bases, the J end lost 6 bases, and 6 bases lay between the germline ends. Germline CDR1 MNHEY, CDR2 SMNVEV (reference sequence). This CDR3 has 12 amino acids. DNA of the CDR3: TGTGCCAGCAGTTTGGGACCTCAGCCCCAGCATTTT. Its translation is CASSLGPQPQHF.

This clone has just one count. The chain carries TRBV7-9 and TRBJ1-4; perhaps TRBD1 as D (5 bases). V was cut by 0 bases and J by 6 bases, with 8 bases left in between. Germline CDR1 reads SEHNR; CDR2 reads FQNEAQ (reference sequence). The CDR3 length is 14 residues. CDR3 region: CASSLAGQDEKLFF. The DNA of the CDR3 is TGTGCCAGCAGCTTAGCGGGGCAGGATGAAAAACTGTTTTTT. The variable domain in full, completed from reference TRBV7-9 and TRBJ1-4, reads DTGVSQNPRHKITKRGQNVTFRCDPISEHNRLYWYRQTLGQGPEFLTYFQNEAQLEKSRLLSDRFSAERPKGSFSTLEIQRTEQGDSAMYLCASSLAGQDEKLFFGSGTQLSVL.

The chain combines TRBV11-2 with TRBJ2-4; D unclear. The CDR3 is 13 residues long. V gave up 5 bases and J gave up 8 bases, with 13 bases separating them. Per germline, CDR1 SGHAT and CDR2 FQNNGV. CDR3 DNA sequence: TGTGCCAGCAGCCACGCAATAGAGGACATTCAGTACTTC. Translation: CASSHAIEDIQYF.

This chain joins TRBV19 and TRBJ2-2; D not resolved. V was clipped by 7 bases and J by 1 base, with 4 bases between them. The CDR3 runs to 12 residues. CDR1 is LNHDA, CDR2 SQIVND, per germline (reference sequence). CDR3 loop: CASMWNTGELFF. The CDR3 coding sequence is TGTGCCAGTATGTGGAACACCGGGGAGCTGTTTTTT.